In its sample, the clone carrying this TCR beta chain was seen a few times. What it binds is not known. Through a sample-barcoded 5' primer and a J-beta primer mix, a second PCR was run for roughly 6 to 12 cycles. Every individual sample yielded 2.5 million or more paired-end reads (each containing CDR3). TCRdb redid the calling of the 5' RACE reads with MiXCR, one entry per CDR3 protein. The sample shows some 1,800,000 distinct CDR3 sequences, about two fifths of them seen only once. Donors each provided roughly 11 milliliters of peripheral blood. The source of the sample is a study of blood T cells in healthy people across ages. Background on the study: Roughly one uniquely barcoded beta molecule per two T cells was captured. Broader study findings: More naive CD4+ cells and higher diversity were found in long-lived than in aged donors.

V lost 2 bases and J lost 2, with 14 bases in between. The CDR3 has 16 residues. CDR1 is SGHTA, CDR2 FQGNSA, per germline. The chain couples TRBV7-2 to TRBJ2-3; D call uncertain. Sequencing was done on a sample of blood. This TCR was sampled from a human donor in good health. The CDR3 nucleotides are TGTGCCAGCAGCTTAAATGTAGGCGGAAACACAGATACGCAGTATTTT. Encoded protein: CASSLNVGGNTDTQYF.